These 32 T cell receptor beta chains originate from one sample sequenced in a study of cytomegalovirus exposure and HLA in healthy donors. PCR employed 60 Vbeta and 13 Jbeta primers. Clones were read by immunoSEQ multiplex PCR, and TCRdb kept only the in-frame ones, dropping some. The sample yields more than 200,000 clones, roughly 85% seen once. Sequencing was carried out using PBMCs. These TCRs come from a man aged 18 to 30 in good health and CMV-seronegative.

This clone was recorded once. The rearrangement uses TRBV9 and TRBJ2-3; D possibly corresponds to TRBD2 (6 bases). The germline gives CDR1 SGDLS, CDR2 YYNGEE. The V gene lost 0 bases and the J gene lost 2 bases, with 13 bases spanning the gap. The CDR3 runs 16 residues. The CDR3 loop reads CASSVGPGGPTDTQYF. CDR3 coding DNA: TGTGCCAGCAGCGTAGGCCCCGGGGGACCCACAGATACGCAGTATTTT.

V is TRBV5-6 and J is TRBJ1-5; maybe TRBD1 (5 bases). This CDR3 has 16 residues. Germline CDR1 reads SGHDT; CDR2 reads YYEEEE. V was cut by 5 bases and J by 1 base, with 16 bases left in between. CDR3 protein: CASSRDGGNSNQPQHF. In nucleotides, the CDR3 is TGTGCCAGCAGTCGCGATGGGGGGAACAGCAATCAGCCCCAGCATTTT.

This clone was seen more than once but under ten times. The chain couples TRBV27 to TRBJ2-4; 8 bases match TRBD2. CDR3 size: 20 residues. Germline V lookup: CDR1 MNHEY, CDR2 SMNVEV (reference sequence). Trimming removed 4 bases from V and 6 bases from J; junction bases left unmatched: 23. CDR3 in amino acids: CASSSLGFGGVAEQGNIQYF. CDR3 bases: TGTGCCAGCAGTTCATTAGGCTTCGGGGGGGTTGCCGAACAGGGAAACATTCAGTACTTC.

To note about this clone: Mismatch with germline at one junction end may stem from a read error. The chain recombines TRBV7-9 with TRBJ1-4; TRBD1 is a possible D gene (6 bases). Germline V CDR1 and CDR2: SEHNR, FQNEAQ (reference sequence). This CDR3 has 12 residues. CDR3 loop: CASSAQSGDCVF. DNA for the CDR3: TGTGCCAGCAGCGCTCAGTCAGGGGATTGCGTTTTT.

The CDR3 spells CAWSEVQGYNSPLHF. The CDR3, as DNA: TGTGCCTGGTCAGAAGTACAGGGTTATAATTCACCCCTCCACTTT. This chain joins TRBV30 and TRBJ1-6, with D perhaps TRBD1 (6 bases). The length of the CDR3 is 15 residues. Between the trimmed V and J ends, which lost 5 bases and 4 bases, there was a span of 15 bases. Germline assignment: CDR1 GTSNPN and CDR2 SVGIG (reference sequence).

This clone is a singleton in its sample. The chain carries TRBV7-8 and TRBJ1-2, with 7 nucleotides matching TRBD1. This CDR3 comprises 14 residues. CDR1 and CDR2 from the germline V gene are SGHVS and FQNEAQ. The V gene end was trimmed by 0 bases and the J gene end by 8 bases; junction bases not matched to a gene: 6. In DNA form, the CDR3 reads TGTGCCAGCAGCTTAGCAGGGGGCGCGGGGGGCTACACCTTC. Protein sequence: CASSLAGGAGGYTF.

The sample holds a few counts of this clone. The CDR3 region is CASSQVNSLRNTEAFF. The CDR3 bases are TGCGCCAGCAGCCAAGTGAATAGTCTAAGGAACACTGAAGCTTTCTTT. The V call is TRBV4-3, the J call TRBJ1-1; no clear D. This CDR3 has 16 residues. The V and J ends lost 1 base and 1 base respectively, with 13 bases between them. CDR1 and CDR2 (germline): LGHNA, YSLEER.

V and J are TRBV11-3 and TRBJ2-2, with a tentative D call TRBD2 (6 bases). V gave up 1 base and J gave up 7 bases, with 10 bases separating them. The germline V gene has CDR1 SGHNT and CDR2 YENEEA. This CDR3 spans 14 amino acids. In DNA form, the CDR3 reads TGTGCCAGCAGCTTAGCGGGAGTCAGCGGGGAGCTGTTTTTT. Protein: CASSLAGVSGELFF.

This clone came up a few times. CDR3 region: CASSLARAYEQYF. The CDR3 nucleotides read TGTGCCAGCAGCTTAGCCAGGGCCTACGAGCAGTACTTC. The rearrangement uses TRBV11-2 and TRBJ2-7; TRBD1 is a possible D gene (5 bases). Per germline, CDR1 SGHAT and CDR2 FQNNGV. Trimming took off 1 base at V and 2 bases at J, with 6 bases between the two ends. The CDR3 totals 13 residues.

The chain carries TRBV19 and TRBJ2-2; 10 bases map to TRBD2. V lost 10 bases to trimming and J lost 4 bases; unmatched junction nucleotides: 9. The germline V gene has CDR1 LNHDA and CDR2 SQIVND (reference sequence). The CDR3 covers 15 residues. For the CDR3, the DNA is TGTGCCACAACCTCTAGCGGGAGTAGCACCGGGGAGCTGTTTTTT. Translating it yields CATTSSGSSTGELFF. Full variable domain (remainder filled in from reference TRBV19 and TRBJ2-2): DGGITQSPKYLFRKEGQNVTLSCEQNLNHDAMYWYRQDPGQGLRLIYYSQIVNDFQKGDIAEGYSVSREKKESFPLTVTSAQKNPTAFYLCATTSSGSSTGELFFGEGSRLTVL.

V gene TRBV30 combines with J gene TRBJ2-3; D is undetermined. This CDR3 has 12 amino acids. Per the germline V gene, CDR1 is GTSNPN and CDR2 is SVGIG (reference sequence). Trimming removed 3 bases from V and 3 bases from J, with 7 bases in between. The CDR3 DNA is TGTGCCTGGAGCTTCGTGACAGATACGCAGTATTTT. As protein: CAWSFVTDTQYF.

This chain links TRBV11-2 with TRBJ1-5; 7 bases agree with TRBD1. There are 18 residues in the CDR3. Germline values: CDR1 SGHAT, CDR2 FQNNGV. The trim removed 2 bases at V and 3 bases at J, leaving 13 bases unmatched. CDR3 sequence reads: CASSLWPIPGTDNQPQHF. CDR3 DNA: TGTGCCAGCAGCTTATGGCCCATCCCCGGGACAGACAATCAGCCCCAGCATTTT.

Here the CDR3 DNA reads TGCAGCGTTGGACAGGGGAAAGGGGAAAAACTGTTTTTT. Its protein product is CSVGQGKGEKLFF. The chain recombines TRBV29-1 with TRBJ1-4; 8 nucleotides line up with TRBD1. The CDR3 is 13 amino acids. The germline gives CDR1 SQVTM, CDR2 ANQGSEA. Trimming removed 4 bases from V and 8 bases from J; junction bases left unmatched: 6.

This chain links TRBV6-1 with TRBJ2-1, with D possibly being TRBD2 (6 bases). Germline CDR1 MNHNS, CDR2 SASEGT. V was trimmed by 2 bases and J by 8 bases, leaving 22 bases between them. There are 17 residues in the CDR3. CDR3 in amino acids: CASSELASRLPGDEQFF. The CDR3 coding sequence is TGTGCCAGCAGTGAATTGGCTAGTAGGTTGCCGGGGGATGAGCAGTTCTTC.

This clone occurred once. CDR3 in amino acids: CASLRVSYEQYF. The CDR3 DNA is TGTGCCAGCCTGAGAGTCTCCTACGAGCAGTACTTC. The chain is built from TRBV2 and TRBJ2-7; unclear D gene. Germline CDR1 is SNHLY and CDR2 is FYNNEI. Deletions cut 8 bases from V and 0 bases from J, with 8 bases between. This CDR3 has 12 amino acids.

This rearrangement joins TRBV10-2 to TRBJ2-7, with 9 bases aligning to TRBD2. The V gene end was trimmed by 2 bases and the J gene end by 4 bases; junction bases not matched to a gene: 9. Germline V gene sequence: CDR1 WSHSY, CDR2 SAAADI. This CDR3 region has 16 residues. The CDR3 DNA follows: TGCGCCAGCAGTGAGGTATTCGCTAGCGGGGATTACGAGCAGTACTTC. It translates to CASSEVFASGDYEQYF.

CDR3 bases: TGTGCCAGCGGGAGGGGCGAGCAGTACTTC. Protein sequence: CASGRGEQYF. V is TRBV2 and J is TRBJ2-7, with TRBD2 matching over 7 bases. The CDR3 has 10 residues. After removal of 8 bases from V and 6 bases from J, the junction contained 1 base not matched to a gene. The germline V gene encodes CDR1 SNHLY and CDR2 FYNNEI. The variable domain in full, with the rest retrieved from reference TRBV2 and TRBJ2-7, is EPEVTQTPSHQVTQMGQEVILRCVPISNHLYFYWYRQILGQKVEFLVSFYNNEISEKSEIFDDQFSVERPDGSNFTLKIRSTKLEDSAMYFCASGRGEQYFGPGTRLTVT.

The J gene is TRBJ1-6, the V gene TRBV10-1; possibly TRBD1 for D (6 bases). This CDR3 region has 23 residues. The germline V gene encodes CDR1 WNHNN and CDR2 SYGVQD (reference sequence). Trimming removed 7 bases from V and 4 bases from J, with 38 bases in between. CDR3 nucleotide sequence: TGCGCCAGCATTCCCCAGAAAGAGGGGGGGTCAGACAGTTTCAATGTTTATAATTCACCCCTCCACTTT. Translating gives CASIPQKEGGSDSFNVYNSPLHF.

The V gene is TRBV5-6, the J gene TRBJ1-4; a weak D match, TRBD1 (6 bases). V was shortened by 4 bases and J by 0 bases, with 16 bases between the two germline ends. Germline CDR1 reads SGHDT; CDR2 reads YYEEEE. The CDR3 runs to 17 residues. This chain's CDR3 is CASSRGQKLATNEKLFF. The CDR3 bases are TGTGCCAGCAGCCGCGGACAGAAACTTGCAACTAATGAAAAACTGTTTTTT.

This chain uses TRBV7-9 with TRBJ2-2, with 8 positions matching TRBD2. This CDR3 spans 15 amino acids. J was trimmed by 7 bases and V by 5 bases; bases with no gene match: 9. Germline values: CDR1 SEHNR, CDR2 FQNEAQ (reference sequence). DNA of the CDR3: TGTGCCAGCAGCCTAGGCGCGGGAGGTTTCGGGGAGCTGTTTTTT. It specifies CASSLGAGGFGELFF.

The chain recombines TRBV9 with TRBJ1-5; 9 bases line up with TRBD1. CDR3 length: 15 residues. V lost 3 bases and J lost 3; bases outside the gene matches: 4. CDR1 is SGDLS, CDR2 YYNGEE, per germline. CDR3 coding DNA: TGTGCCAGCAGCGGAGGACAGGGGATCAATCAGCCCCAGCATTTT. It translates to CASSGGQGINQPQHF.

CDR3 residues: CSVERTSGRAETQYF. The CDR3 DNA is TGCAGCGTTGAAAGGACTAGCGGGAGGGCTGAGACCCAGTACTTC. This sequence joins TRBV29-1 and TRBJ2-5; 15 nucleotides line up with TRBD2. This CDR3 region has 15 residues. V was clipped by 2 bases and J by 5 bases; unmatched bases: 3. Germline lookup yields CDR1 SQVTM and CDR2 ANQGSEA.

The V and J genes are TRBV19 and TRBJ1-5; D is uncertain. The CDR3 covers 16 residues. V was shortened by 6 bases and J by 1 base, with 16 bases between the two germline ends. Germline V lookup: CDR1 LNHDA, CDR2 SQIVND (reference sequence). The CDR3 reads CASRSQANPSNQPQHF. As DNA, the CDR3 is TGTGCCAGTAGGTCCCAGGCGAACCCGAGCAATCAGCCCCAGCATTTT.

This clone was recorded a few times. The chain has TRBV14 and TRBJ2-3, with 7 bases identical to TRBD2. Germline trimming cut 4 bases from V and 3 bases from J; bases unmatched to any gene: 4. This CDR3 has 14 amino acids. CDR1 is SGHDN and CDR2 is FVKESK in the germline V gene. The DNA of the CDR3 is TGTGCCAGCAGCCTGGCGGGGGTGACAGATACGCAGTATTTT. The encoded protein is CASSLAGVTDTQYF. Looking up the rest from reference TRBV14 and TRBJ2-3 gives the full variable domain: EAGVTQFPSHSVIEKGQTVTLRCDPISGHDNLYWYRRVMGKEIKFLLHFVKESKQDESGMPNNRFLAERTGGTYSTLKVQPAELEDSGVYFCASSLAGVTDTQYFGPGTRLTVL.

The chain couples TRBV7-9 to TRBJ2-2; perhaps TRBD2 as D (6 bases). The ends were cut back, 5 bases at V and 6 bases at J, with 10 bases in the middle. Per the germline V gene, CDR1 is SEHNR and CDR2 is FQNEAQ (reference sequence). The CDR3 is 13 residues long. The CDR3 protein is CASSVRLAGELFF. As DNA, the CDR3 is TGTGCCAGCAGCGTTCGACTAGCCGGGGAGCTGTTTTTT.

This clone showed up many times. The chain couples TRBV19 to TRBJ2-6; TRBD1 might be the D (5 bases). The V end lost 4 bases, the J end lost 2 bases, and 15 bases lay between the germline ends. The germline gives CDR1 LNHDA, CDR2 SQIVND (reference sequence). The CDR3 sequence is 17 residues long. The CDR3 sequence is CASSSLSGITGANVLTF. The CDR3 coding sequence is TGTGCCAGTAGTAGCCTCTCAGGGATAACTGGGGCCAACGTCCTGACTTTC.

The CDR3 spells CASSLDGRSYEQYF. The CDR3 DNA follows: TGTGCCAGCAGCTTGGATGGGAGATCCTACGAGCAGTACTTC. J is TRBJ2-7 and V is TRBV5-4; perhaps TRBD2 as D (5 bases). The CDR3 consists of 14 residues. V dropped 0 bases and J dropped 1 base, with 8 bases sitting between them. Per the germline V gene, CDR1 is SGHNT and CDR2 is YYREEE (reference sequence). Filled out from reference TRBV5-4 and TRBJ2-7, the complete variable domain reads ETGVTQSPTHLIKTRGQQVTLRCSSQSGHNTVSWYQQALGQGPQFIFQYYREEENGRGNFPPRFSGLQFPNYSSELNVNALELDDSALYLCASSLDGRSYEQYFGPGTRLTVT.

The rearrangement links TRBV6-5 to TRBJ2-7; TRBD1 might be the D (7 bases). Germline loops: CDR1 MNHEY, CDR2 SVGAGI. CDR3 size: 11 residues. Trimming shortened V by 7 bases and J by 6 bases, and 10 bases separated the two germline ends. In nucleotides, the CDR3 is TGTGCCAGCATCCAGGGGGGCGAGCAGTACTTC. Translated, it gives CASIQGGEQYF.

This clone was seen once. The V gene is TRBV11-2, the J gene TRBJ1-2; possible D gene TRBD1, 6 bases. Trimming removed 6 bases at V and 3 bases at J, with 17 bases between. Germline-derived CDR1 and CDR2 are SGHAT and FQNNGV. The CDR3 covers 15 residues. The CDR3 loop is CASRIPGQRDYGYTF. In DNA, the CDR3 is TGTGCCAGCAGGATTCCGGGACAAAGGGACTATGGCTACACCTTC.

The chain is built from TRBV11-3 and TRBJ2-7, with a possible D match to TRBD1 (6 bases). CDR1 SGHNT and CDR2 YENEEA come from the germline V gene. This CDR3 comprises 12 residues. V gave up 5 bases and J gave up 6 bases, with 11 bases separating them. CDR3 protein: CASSIGQFEQYF. DNA for the CDR3: TGTGCCAGCAGCATCGGACAGTTCGAGCAGTACTTC.

The chain couples TRBV4-2 to TRBJ2-5; 9 bases align to TRBD2. The V segment lost 3 bases and the J segment 2 bases; nucleotides outside the gene matches: 10. The CDR3 totals 17 residues. The germline V gene has CDR1 LGHNA and CDR2 YNFKEQ. Here the CDR3 DNA reads TGTGCCAGCAGCCACCGCGCTGAGCTAGCGGGGCAAGAGACCCAGTACTTC. Translated, it gives CASSHRAELAGQETQYF.

V is TRBV12-5 and J is TRBJ1-1, with D unresolved. Germline values: CDR1 LGHNT, CDR2 FRNRAP. CDR3 size: 16 residues. V lost 3 bases, J lost 1 base, and 15 bases lay in between. CDR3 region: CASGFQHDSGNTEAFF. As DNA, the CDR3 is TGTGCTAGTGGTTTCCAACACGATTCGGGGAACACTGAAGCTTTCTTT.